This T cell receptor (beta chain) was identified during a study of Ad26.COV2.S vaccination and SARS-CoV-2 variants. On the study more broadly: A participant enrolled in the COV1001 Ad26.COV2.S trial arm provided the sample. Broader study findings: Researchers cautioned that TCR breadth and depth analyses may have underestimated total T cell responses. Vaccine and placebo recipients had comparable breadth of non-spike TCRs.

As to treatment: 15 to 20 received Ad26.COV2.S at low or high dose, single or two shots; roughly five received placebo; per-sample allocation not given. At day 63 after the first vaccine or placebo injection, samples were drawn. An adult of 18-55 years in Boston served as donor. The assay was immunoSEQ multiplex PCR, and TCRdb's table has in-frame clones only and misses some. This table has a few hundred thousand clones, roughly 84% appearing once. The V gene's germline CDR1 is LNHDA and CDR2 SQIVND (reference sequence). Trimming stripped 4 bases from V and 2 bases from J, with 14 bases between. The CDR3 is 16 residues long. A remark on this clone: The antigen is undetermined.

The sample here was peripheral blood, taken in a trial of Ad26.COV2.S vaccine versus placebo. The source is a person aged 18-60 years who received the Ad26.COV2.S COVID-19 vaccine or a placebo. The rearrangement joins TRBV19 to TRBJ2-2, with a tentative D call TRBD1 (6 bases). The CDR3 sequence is CASSKDDRRNTGELFF. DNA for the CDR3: TGTGCCAGTAGTAAGGACGACAGGCGAAACACCGGGGAGCTGTTTTTT. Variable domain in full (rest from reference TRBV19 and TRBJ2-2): DGGITQSPKYLFRKEGQNVTLSCEQNLNHDAMYWYRQDPGQGLRLIYYSQIVNDFQKGDIAEGYSVSREKKESFPLTVTSAQKNPTAFYLCASSKDDRRNTGELFFGEGSRLTVL.